This passage covers 11 T cell receptor beta chains from one sample sequenced in a study of blood T cell repertoires in COVID-19. TCRdb keeps only in-frame clones here, not all; method: immunoSEQ multiplex PCR. The sample has fewer than 350,000 clones, 85% seen once. The sequencing sample was made of PBMCs or T cells enriched from blood (not recorded which). These receptors originate from a young woman who had been exposed to COVID-19.

The gene calls are TRBV7-8 and TRBJ1-1; D possibly corresponds to TRBD1 (5 bases). The germline CDR1 and CDR2 sequences are SGHVS and FQNEAQ. The V gene lost 5 bases and the J gene lost 2 bases, with 12 bases spanning the gap. The length of the CDR3 is 14 residues. The CDR3 coding sequence is TGTGCCAGCAGCGGCCAGGGCCGAAACACTGAAGCTTTCTTT. As protein: CASSGQGRNTEAFF. The full variable domain, with the rest looked up from reference TRBV7-8 and TRBJ1-1, is GAGVSQSPRYKVAKRGQDVALRCDPISGHVSLFWYQQALGQGPEFLTYFQNEAQLDKSGLPSDRFFAERPEGSVSTLKIQRTQQEDSAVYLCASSGQGRNTEAFFGQGTRLTVV.

This clone came up once. The chain is built from TRBV3-1 (or the pseudogene TRBV3-2) and TRBJ2-2; 11 bases fit TRBD2. This CDR3 is built from 17 residues. J lost 4 bases, V lost 6 bases, and 10 bases had no gene match. Germline V lookup: CDR1 LGHDT, CDR2 YNNKEL (reference sequence). The CDR3 sequence: CASSLYLAGGRTGELFF. DNA of the CDR3: TGTGCCAGCAGTTTATATCTAGCGGGGGGACGCACCGGGGAGCTGTTTTTT.

The V and J genes are TRBV5-1 and TRBJ2-1; 7 bases align to TRBD2. Germline V lookup: CDR1 SGHRS, CDR2 YFSETQ. Trimming removed 1 base from V and 6 bases from J; junction bases left unmatched: 7. This CDR3 has 15 residues. DNA of the CDR3: TGCGCCAGCAGCTTGTCTTTGGGGAGGGCCAATGAGCAGTTCTTC. Its protein is CASSLSLGRANEQFF. Full variable domain (missing parts from reference TRBV5-1 and TRBJ2-1): KAGVTQTPRYLIKTRGQQVTLSCSPISGHRSVSWYQQTPGQGLQFLFEYFSETQRNKGNFPGRFSGRQFSNSRSEMNVSTLELGDSALYLCASSLSLGRANEQFFGPGTRLTVL.

J is TRBJ2-3 and V is TRBV9, with a possible D match to TRBD2 (7 bases). Germline V gives CDR1 SGDLS, CDR2 YYNGEE. The CDR3 has 16 residues. V was pared by 4 bases and J by 0 bases, with 15 bases between. The CDR3 coding sequence is TGTGCCAGCAGCCCAGGCGGGGGCCTAAGCACAGATACGCAGTATTTT. Translating it yields CASSPGGGLSTDTQYF.

The V gene is TRBV15, the J gene TRBJ2-1; 12 positions agree with TRBD2. The V and J ends lost 2 bases and 1 base, in that order; junction bases with no gene match: 3. The CDR3 extends over 17 amino acids. Germline V gives CDR1 LNHNV, CDR2 YYDKDF (reference sequence). CDR3 residues: CATSRSTSGRSYNEQFF. The CDR3 DNA reads as TGTGCCACCAGCAGATCCACTAGCGGGAGGTCCTACAATGAGCAGTTCTTC.

This CDR3 is CASSGLGGTSYEQYF. In DNA form, the CDR3 reads TGTGCCAGCAGCGGCCTCGGAGGCACTTCCTACGAGCAGTACTTC. This sequence joins TRBV5-4 and TRBJ2-7; D possibly corresponds to TRBD2 (5 bases). The CDR3 is 15 amino acids. CDR1 is SGHNT and CDR2 is YYREEE in the germline V gene (reference sequence). With 4 bases removed from V and 1 base from J, the gap between germline ends came to 15 bases. Looking up the rest from reference TRBV5-4 and TRBJ2-7 gives the full variable domain: ETGVTQSPTHLIKTRGQQVTLRCSSQSGHNTVSWYQQALGQGPQFIFQYYREEENGRGNFPPRFSGLQFPNYSSELNVNALELDDSALYLCASSGLGGTSYEQYFGPGTRLTVT.

This clone was detected only a few times. The rearrangement joins TRBV28 to TRBJ1-1; the match to TRBD1 covers 10 bases. The length of the CDR3 is 15 residues. Germline values: CDR1 MDHEN, CDR2 SYDVKM. The V and J ends lost 6 bases and 1 base, in that order; junction bases with no gene match: 5. The CDR3 DNA follows: TGTGCCAGCAGGACGACAGGGGGCGCGAACACTGAAGCTTTCTTT. Translating gives CASRTTGGANTEAFF.

V gene TRBV5-1 combines with J gene TRBJ1-1, with a weak D call TRBD1 (6 bases). Trimming took 4 bases from V and 2 from J, leaving 18 bases between them. Germline V gene data show CDR1 as SGHRS and CDR2 as YFSETQ. CDR3 length: 16 residues. CDR3 region: CASSREGDTDNTEAFF. The CDR3 DNA is TGCGCCAGCAGCCGAGAGGGGGACACTGATAACACTGAAGCTTTCTTT.

V is TRBV10-3 and J is TRBJ2-3, with D perhaps TRBD1 (5 bases). This CDR3 comprises 14 residues. Trimming took off 4 bases at V and 1 base at J, with 9 bases between the two ends. CDR1 and CDR2 from the germline V gene are ENHRY and SYGVKD. The CDR3 sequence is CAISGPTGTDTQYF. Here the CDR3 DNA reads TGTGCCATCAGTGGTCCGACAGGCACAGATACGCAGTATTTT.

The genes are TRBV29-1 and TRBJ1-1; 8 bases align to TRBD1. Unmatched junction bases numbered 16, after V lost 5 bases and J lost 5 bases. The CDR3 extends over 16 amino acids. CDR1 SQVTM and CDR2 ANQGSEA come from the germline V gene. CDR3 sequence (DNA): TGCAGCGTTATAAAGGATGAGTGGACAGGGTATACTGAAGCTTTCTTT. This encodes CSVIKDEWTGYTEAFF.

The V gene is TRBV28, the J gene TRBJ1-2; a possible D gene is TRBD1 (6 bases). The ends were cut back, 11 bases at V and 5 bases at J, with 18 bases in the middle. The CDR3 consists of 13 residues. Germline CDR1 reads MDHEN; CDR2 reads SYDVKM. The CDR3 bases are TGTGCCTTTCAAAGGGGGATCCCTTATGGCTACACCTTC. Its protein is CAFQRGIPYGYTF.